This T cell receptor (beta chain) was obtained from a study of vaccination effects on CD4 cells after COVID-19. Study-wide background: Participants were given two doses of BNT162b2 or mRNA-1273 vaccine.

This table comes from immunoSEQ multiplex PCR, and its TCRdb copy is limited to in-frame clones, with some not included. The sample holds about 22,000 clones, about 68% seen once. Points on this clone: Its antigen remains unidentified.

Sequencing was preceded by expansion of antigen-specific CD4+ T cells with viral peptide pools in the ViraFEST assay. Scientists isolated CD4+ T cells after a roughly ten-day culture period ended. Vaccinees lacked prior SARS-CoV-2 infection and tested negative for nucleocapsid antibodies. On both days 3 and 7, half of the culture medium was replaced with IL-2 medium. Whole-study results and caveats: Healthy vaccinees had only 1 of 255 vaccine-induced clones cross-react with common cold coronaviruses.

Sequenced material: CD4+ T cells from PBMCs cultured with HCoV-NL63 spike peptides, taken before COVID-19 vaccination. The receptor was isolated from a human donor who received a COVID-19 vaccine.

Written as DNA, the CDR3 is TGTGCCAGCAGCTTAGACCCCCGGGCGGTGTGGTCCTACGAGCAGTACTTC. Its translation is CASSLDPRAVWSYEQYF. The rearrangement joins TRBV11-2 to TRBJ2-7; D is unresolved. The CDR3 sequence is 17 residues long. Trimming left V 0 bases short and J 1 base short, with 16 bases between. Looked up from germline, CDR1 is SGHAT and CDR2 is FQNNGV.